The T cell receptor (beta chain) under discussion was sequenced for a study of shared clonotypes between healthy human individuals. Study information: Each donor contributed plates that comprised three CD4 naive, three CD4 memory, two CD8 naive and one CD8 memory. Study-level findings and limits: In having few donors, the study represented limited genetic and exposure-history diversity.

The CDR3 totals 13 residues. Germline CDR1 is LNHDA and CDR2 is SQIVND (reference sequence). V was clipped by 6 bases and J by 5 bases; unmatched bases: 2. The repertoire was sequenced with immunoSEQ multiplex PCR; TCRdb's copy has only in-frame clones and lacks some. The repertoire holds roughly 2,500,000 clones, with under 95% as singletons. Worth noting for this clone: The antigen remains unidentified.

Each of the donors was a healthy adult who was HIV-negative and had not had a recent acute infection or vaccination. CD4+ cells yielded CD45RA+ naive and CD45RA-negative memory subsets. This chain links TRBV19 with TRBJ1-2; TRBD1 matches at 11 bases. Sequencing was performed on naive CD4+ T cells from PBMCs. Subset defined: CD45RA+ positively selected. The clonotype was recovered from a man younger than 35 in good health. Some clones in this sample may be carry-over from other donors' samples. CDR3 DNA sequence: TGTGCCAGTAGGTGGGACAGGGGGTATGGCTACACCTTC. It encodes CASRWDRGYGYTF.